The rows below give T cell receptor beta chains drawn from one sample of a study of early T cells in non-severe SARS-CoV-2 infection. MiXCR, applied by TCRdb to the 5' RACE reads, yields one record per CDR3 protein. The data hold roughly 38,000 distinct CDR3 sequences, with more than 5% observed a single time. The material sequenced was whole blood. These receptor sequences come from an adult who was a healthcare worker with PCR-confirmed SARS-CoV-2 infection or an uninfected control (not recorded which). CDR3s include the opening cysteine and the closing phenylalanine or tryptophan. The order of the fields is clone size, J gene, D gene, V gene, CDR3 protein, CDR3 DNA. The D gene is left open where the match is weak. Some rows mark clone size as missing; the rest say once, few, many or name a class of expanded clone.

clone_size: many
j_call: TRBJ2-3
d_call: TRBD2
v_call: TRBV6-2/TRBV6-3
cdr3_aa: CASSWGLSSAGDTQYF
cdr3_nt: TGTGCCAGCAGCTGGGGACTATCCTCGGCCGGAGATACGCAGTATTTT

clone_size: many
j_call: TRBJ2-1
d_call: TRBD2
v_call: TRBV5-1
cdr3_aa: CASSLGMTSGALLF
cdr3_nt: TGCGCCAGCAGCTTGGGGATGACTAGCGGGGCGTTACTCTTC

clone_size: many
j_call: TRBJ1-4
d_call: .
v_call: TRBV7-2
cdr3_aa: CASSLDVTVEKLFF
cdr3_nt: TGTGCCAGCAGCTTAGATGTAACAGTTGAAAAACTGTTTTTT

clone_size: .
j_call: TRBJ1-2
d_call: .
v_call: TRBV5-6
cdr3_aa: CASSFRGVANYGYTF
cdr3_nt: TGTGCCAGCAGCTTCCGGGGGGTAGCTAACTATGGCTACACCTTC

clone_size: many
j_call: TRBJ2-3
d_call: TRBD2
v_call: TRBV6-5
cdr3_aa: CASSYNPPSGSTDTQYF
cdr3_nt: TGTGCCAGCAGTTACAACCCCCCTAGCGGAAGCACAGATACGCAGTATTTT

clone_size: many
j_call: TRBJ2-3
d_call: TRBD2
v_call: TRBV24-1
cdr3_aa: CATSDLTSGDTDTQYF
cdr3_nt: TGTGCCACCAGTGATTTGACTAGCGGGGACACAGATACGCAGTATTTT

clone_size: many
j_call: TRBJ2-1
d_call: .
v_call: TRBV29-1
cdr3_aa: CSVEDPQGVSYNEQFF
cdr3_nt: TGCAGCGTTGAAGACCCCCAGGGCGTCTCCTACAATGAGCAGTTCTTC

clone_size: many
j_call: TRBJ2-1
d_call: .
v_call: TRBV29-1
cdr3_aa: CSVEVRSEQFF
cdr3_nt: TGCAGCGTTGAAGTACGGTCGGAGCAGTTCTTC

clone_size: many
j_call: TRBJ1-1
d_call: .
v_call: TRBV7-9
cdr3_aa: CASAPDSTEAFF
cdr3_nt: TGTGCGAGCGCGCCGGACAGCACTGAAGCTTTCTTT

clone_size: many
j_call: TRBJ2-5
d_call: .
v_call: TRBV6-5
cdr3_aa: CASSAWVRETQYF
cdr3_nt: TGTGCCAGCAGTGCGTGGGTTCGGGAGACCCAGTACTTC

clone_size: many
j_call: TRBJ1-5
d_call: TRBD1
v_call: TRBV20-1
cdr3_aa: CSASRARDRNQPQHF
cdr3_nt: TGCAGTGCTAGTCGGGCCCGGGACAGAAATCAGCCCCAGCATTTT

clone_size: many
j_call: TRBJ2-2
d_call: TRBD2
v_call: TRBV2
cdr3_aa: CASNPSGNANTGELFF
cdr3_nt: TGTGCCAGCAACCCTAGCGGGAATGCGAACACCGGGGAGCTGTTTTTT

clone_size: many
j_call: TRBJ2-1
d_call: TRBD2
v_call: TRBV29-1
cdr3_aa: CSAAWTSSNEQFF
cdr3_nt: TGCAGCGCCGCCTGGACTAGTAGCAATGAGCAGTTCTTC

clone_size: many
j_call: TRBJ2-1
d_call: .
v_call: TRBV28
cdr3_aa: CASSRHSGTYNEQFF
cdr3_nt: TGTGCCAGCAGTCGTCATTCAGGGACCTACAATGAGCAGTTCTTC

clone_size: many
j_call: TRBJ2-1
d_call: .
v_call: TRBV7-6
cdr3_aa: CASSFVGGSYNEQFF
cdr3_nt: TGTGCCAGCAGCTTTGTAGGTGGCTCCTACAATGAGCAGTTCTTC

clone_size: .
j_call: TRBJ2-3
d_call: .
v_call: TRBV5-6
cdr3_aa: CASSLIRLDPKDF
cdr3_nt: TGTGCCAGCAGCTTGATTAGATTGGACCCCAAGGATTTT

clone_size: many
j_call: TRBJ1-1
d_call: .
v_call: TRBV20-1
cdr3_aa: CSAGGLNTEAFF
cdr3_nt: TGCAGTGCTGGAGGTCTGAACACTGAAGCTTTCTTT

clone_size: many
j_call: TRBJ2-7
d_call: .
v_call: TRBV7-9
cdr3_aa: CASSLAHSRYEQYF
cdr3_nt: TGTGCCAGCAGCTTAGCGCACAGCAGATACGAGCAGTACTTC

clone_size: many
j_call: TRBJ2-1
d_call: .
v_call: TRBV18
cdr3_aa: CASSPDASQFF
cdr3_nt: TGTGCCAGCTCCCCCGACGCGAGCCAGTTCTTC

clone_size: many
j_call: TRBJ1-1
d_call: TRBD1
v_call: TRBV7-6
cdr3_aa: CASSSQGANTEAFF
cdr3_nt: TGTGCCAGCAGCTCGCAGGGGGCGAACACTGAAGCTTTCTTT

clone_size: many
j_call: TRBJ1-1
d_call: .
v_call: TRBV2
cdr3_aa: CARRRQMNTEAFF
cdr3_nt: TGTGCCAGGAGAAGACAGATGAACACTGAAGCTTTCTTT

clone_size: .
j_call: TRBJ2-7
d_call: TRBD1
v_call: TRBV5-6
cdr3_aa: CASSSGQAAGEQYF
cdr3_nt: TGTGCCAGCAGCTCGGGACAGGCAGCAGGCGAGCAGTACTTC

clone_size: many
j_call: TRBJ1-1
d_call: .
v_call: TRBV29-1
cdr3_aa: CSVDHQGSAFF
cdr3_nt: TGCAGCGTTGATCATCAGGGATCAGCTTTCTTT

clone_size: many
j_call: TRBJ2-5
d_call: .
v_call: TRBV7-9
cdr3_aa: CASSLNQETQYF
cdr3_nt: TGTGCCAGCAGCTTAAACCAAGAGACCCAGTACTTC